Presented here are 32 T cell receptor beta chains from one specimen sequenced in a study of OX40 agonist ivuxolimab in advanced cancers. TCRdb's copy holds only in-frame clones and misses some; the assay was immunoSEQ multiplex PCR. Found here are more than 12,000 clones, around 81% of them singletons; the top ten hold approximately 18%. Source: CD4+ or CD8+ T cells sorted from blood, taken in a trial of the OX40 agonist ivuxolimab. These receptors were collected from an adult with an advanced solid tumor such as melanoma, head and neck, liver or kidney cancer.

The chain joins TRBV27 to TRBJ2-5; tentatively, D is TRBD1 or TRBD2 (6 bases each). V was cut by 2 bases and J by 2 bases, with 18 bases left in between. The length of the CDR3 is 17 residues. Germline CDR1 is MNHEY and CDR2 is SMNVEV (reference sequence). The CDR3 reads CASSLRPGRGRQETQYF. The CDR3 DNA reads as TGTGCCAGCAGTTTACGACCCGGACGGGGGCGGCAAGAGACCCAGTACTTC.

This clone was seen once. V gene TRBV7-8 combines with J gene TRBJ1-2; D uncertain. With 10 bases removed from V and 0 bases from J, the gap between germline ends came to 15 bases. CDR1 and CDR2 (germline): SGHVS, FQNEAQ. This CDR3 region has 14 residues. CDR3 nucleotide sequence: TGTGCCACCGCTCAGGAGAAAACTAACTATGGCTACACCTTC. Translating it yields CATAQEKTNYGYTF. The full variable domain, its missing parts supplied by reference TRBV7-8 and TRBJ1-2, is GAGVSQSPRYKVAKRGQDVALRCDPISGHVSLFWYQQALGQGPEFLTYFQNEAQLDKSGLPSDRFFAERPEGSVSTLKIQRTQQEDSAVYLCATAQEKTNYGYTFGSGTRLTVV.

The chain has TRBV15 and TRBJ2-5, with D perhaps matching TRBD2 (6 bases). Between the trimmed V and J ends, which lost 3 bases and 4 bases, there was a span of 18 bases. Germline assignment: CDR1 LNHNV and CDR2 YYDKDF (reference sequence). This CDR3 region has 16 residues. The CDR3 protein is CATSSRREAGGETQYF. CDR3 nucleotide sequence: TGTGCCACCAGCAGTCGAAGGGAGGCTGGGGGAGAGACCCAGTACTTC.

V and J are TRBV21-1 and TRBJ1-2. TRBV21-1 is a recognized pseudogene. The CDR3 contains 12 residues. CDR3 bases: TGTGCCAGCAGTCGGGAGAACTATGGCTACACCTTC. It specifies CASSRENYGYTF.

The rearrangement uses TRBV11-3 and TRBJ2-5; the D gene is possibly TRBD2 (5 bases). V was shortened by 5 bases and J by 0 bases, with 10 bases between the two germline ends. Germline V gives CDR1 SGHNT, CDR2 YENEEA. There are 14 residues in the CDR3. CDR3 protein: CASSARLNQETQYF. CDR3 bases: TGTGCCAGCAGCGCACGACTAAACCAAGAGACCCAGTACTTC.

This clone was seen only a few times. The chain carries TRBV11-2 and TRBJ2-3, with unresolved D. V shed 5 bases and J shed 3 bases, with 12 bases lying between them. Germline lookup yields CDR1 SGHAT and CDR2 FQNNGV. The CDR3 extends over 14 amino acids. The CDR3 region has the DNA TGTGCCAGCAGCCGGTTTCCAACGACAGATACGCAGTATTTT. As protein: CASSRFPTTDTQYF.

This chain uses TRBV28 with TRBJ2-7, with D possibly called TRBD1 or TRBD2 (6 bases each). Germline CDR1 reads MDHEN; CDR2 reads SYDVKM. This CDR3 is 14 amino acids long. Trimming shortened V by 10 bases and J by 2 bases, and 18 bases separated the two germline ends. The CDR3 region is CATAGHHETYEQYF. The CDR3 DNA is TGTGCCACCGCGGGACACCATGAGACCTACGAGCAGTACTTC.

This sequence joins TRBV7-6 and TRBJ2-2; 7 nucleotides align to TRBD2. Germline assignment: CDR1 SGHVS and CDR2 FNYEAQ. The junction had 10 bases not matched to a gene; V was cut back by 5 bases and J by 4 bases. The CDR3 covers 16 residues. The CDR3 bases are TGTGCCAGCAGCCCACTTCGAAGCGGGATCACCGGGGAGCTGTTTTTT. Translated: CASSPLRSGITGELFF.

The rearrangement uses TRBV9 and TRBJ2-5; 13 bases fit TRBD2. The V segment lost 8 bases and the J segment 5 bases; nucleotides outside the gene matches: 6. The CDR3 has 14 residues. Per germline, CDR1 SGDLS and CDR2 YYNGEE. The CDR3 DNA is TGTGCCAGGGGGACTAGCGGGAATGAGGAGACCCAGTACTTC. It translates to CARGTSGNEETQYF.

The chain recombines TRBV6-5 with TRBJ1-1; D is unresolved. CDR3 length: 13 amino acids. Germline CDR1 is MNHEY and CDR2 is SVGAGI. The V and J ends lost 0 bases and 6 bases respectively, with 8 bases between them. CDR3 in DNA: TGTGCCAGCAGTTACTCGGACGGTTCTGAAGCTTTCTTT. This encodes CASSYSDGSEAFF.

The rearrangement links TRBV28 to TRBJ1-6; D is perhaps TRBD1 (6 bases). V was cut by 7 bases and J by 11 bases, with 15 bases left in between. Germline V gene sequence: CDR1 MDHEN, CDR2 SYDVKM. The CDR3 runs 13 residues. This CDR3 reads CASTVSQGTPLHF. CDR3 coding DNA: TGTGCCAGCACCGTATCACAGGGTACACCCCTCCACTTT.

The chain recombines TRBV19 with TRBJ1-2; a possible D gene is TRBD1 (5 bases). V dropped 6 bases and J dropped 4 bases, with 12 bases sitting between them. CDR1 is LNHDA and CDR2 is SQIVND in the germline V gene (reference sequence). The length of the CDR3 is 13 residues. CDR3 residues: CASSLTGGYGYTF. The CDR3 DNA reads TGTGCCAGTAGCCTCACCGGGGGCTATGGCTACACCTTC.

V usage is TRBV7-9 and J usage is TRBJ2-3, with D unresolved. V was clipped by 5 bases and J by 1 base, with 10 bases between them. CDR1 SEHNR and CDR2 FQNEAQ come from the germline V gene (reference sequence). The length of the CDR3 is 14 residues. The CDR3 DNA follows: TGTGCCAGCAGCACCGCGGACCGCACAGATACGCAGTATTTT. Translation gives CASSTADRTDTQYF.

The genes are TRBV5-4 and TRBJ1-2; 10 nucleotides match TRBD1. The germline V gene has CDR1 SGHNT and CDR2 YYREEE (reference sequence). V shed 4 bases and J 5 bases; nucleotides not matched to a gene: 8. The CDR3 runs 15 residues. DNA of the CDR3: TGTGCCAGCAGCCAAGATTGGGACAGGGGATATGGCTACACCTTC. Translation gives CASSQDWDRGYGYTF.

The chain uses TRBV6-6 and TRBJ2-5, with 7 positions matching TRBD1. Germline V gives CDR1 MNHNY, CDR2 SVGAGI (reference sequence). J gave up 5 bases and V 5 bases, and 5 bases lay outside the gene matches. This CDR3 is built from 13 residues. This CDR3 reads CASSTGQAETQYF. The CDR3 DNA follows: TGTGCCAGCAGTACTGGACAGGCTGAGACCCAGTACTTC.

The chain joins TRBV4-3 to TRBJ2-1; D is perhaps TRBD1 (6 bases). The CDR3 is made up of 15 amino acids. V dropped 3 bases and J dropped 2 bases, with 11 bases sitting between them. Germline V gene lookup returns CDR1 LGHNA and CDR2 YSLEER. The CDR3 sequence: CASSQGWTAYNEQFF. CDR3 coding DNA: TGCGCCAGCAGCCAGGGGTGGACAGCCTACAATGAGCAGTTCTTC.

The CDR3 nucleotides are TGTGCCAGCAGTTTCGGGGGGCAGGGCACTGAAGCTTTCTTT. It encodes CASSFGGQGTEAFF. The V gene is TRBV28, the J gene TRBJ1-1; D is perhaps TRBD1 (6 bases). The V and J ends lost 3 bases and 4 bases respectively, with 12 bases between them. CDR3 length: 14 amino acids. The germline V gene has CDR1 MDHEN and CDR2 SYDVKM. Full variable domain (rest looked up from reference TRBV28 and TRBJ1-1): DVKVTQSSRYLVKRTGEKVFLECVQDMDHENMFWYRQDPGLGLRLIYFSYDVKMKEKGDIPEGYSVSREKKERFSLILESASTNQTSMYLCASSFGGQGTEAFFGQGTRLTVV.

V is TRBV7-4 and J is TRBJ2-7; a weak D match, TRBD1 (6 bases). Germline assignment: CDR1 SGHVT and CDR2 SQSDAQ. This CDR3 spans 15 amino acids. V lost 5 bases and J lost 2, with 16 bases in between. The CDR3 nucleotides are TGTGCCAGCAGCGGCAGGCAGGGGATTCCCTACGAGCAGTACTTC. Encoded protein: CASSGRQGIPYEQYF.

This chain links TRBV7-6 with TRBJ2-1; D ambiguous. The CDR3 is 18 residues long. The V end was cut by 2 bases, the J end by 0 bases, with 17 bases between. From germline, CDR1 is SGHVS and CDR2 FNYEAQ. CDR3 loop: CASSLRRAEISSYNEQFF. CDR3 coding DNA: TGTGCCAGCAGCTTAAGGAGAGCTGAAATTAGCTCCTACAATGAGCAGTTCTTC.

About this clone: The junction differs from germline at one of its ends, possibly a read error. J is TRBJ2-7 and V is TRBV5-4; 9 positions match TRBD2. This CDR3 has 16 amino acids. Germline assignment: CDR1 SGHNT and CDR2 YYREEE (reference sequence). This CDR3 is CASSQDSGTSPNEQYF. The CDR3 DNA sequence: TGCGCCAGCAGCCAAGATTCCGGGACTAGCCCCAACGAGCAGTACTTC.

This clone has just a few counts. A read error may account for a junction end that differs from germline. Other DNA sequences in this specimen translate into the identical CDR3. The V and J genes are TRBV4-1 and TRBJ2-1; 7 bases map to TRBD2. The CDR3 has 14 amino acids. Germline loops: CDR1 MGHRA, CDR2 YSYEKL. CDR3 protein: CASSPTGGRDEQFF. DNA of the CDR3: TGTGCCAGCAGCCCTACTGGCGGGAGAGATGAGCAGTTCTTC.

The chain links TRBV9 to TRBJ2-1; TRBD2 matches at 8 bases. The length of the CDR3 is 15 residues. The V gene's germline CDR1 is SGDLS and CDR2 YYNGEE. J gave up 5 bases and V 0 bases, and 4 bases lay outside the gene matches. The CDR3 protein is CASSVALAGDNEQFF. For the CDR3, the DNA is TGTGCCAGCAGCGTAGCTCTAGCGGGCGACAATGAGCAGTTCTTC. Using reference TRBV9 and TRBJ2-1 for the parts outside the CDR3, the full variable domain is DSGVTQTPKHLITATGQRVTLRCSPRSGDLSVYWYQQSLDQGLQFLIQYYNGEERAKGNILERFSAQQFPDLHSELNLSSLELGDSALYFCASSVALAGDNEQFFGPGTRLTVL.

This sequence joins TRBV7-6 and TRBJ2-1; D is uncertain. V was cut by 4 bases and J by 10 bases, with 11 bases left in between. Germline assignment: CDR1 SGHVS and CDR2 FNYEAQ. The CDR3 spans 12 residues. The chain's CDR3 is CASSSASGEQFF. For the CDR3, the DNA is TGTGCCAGCAGCTCGGCGTCGGGCGAGCAGTTCTTC.

The chain joins TRBV6-5 to TRBJ2-3; TRBD2 is a possible D gene (6 bases). V was shortened by 0 bases and J by 5 bases, with 15 bases between the two germline ends. Per the germline V gene, CDR1 is MNHEY and CDR2 is SVGAGI. This CDR3 region has 16 residues. CDR3 protein: CASSYSFPASVDTQYF. The CDR3 nucleotides read TGTGCCAGCAGTTACTCCTTCCCAGCTAGCGTAGATACGCAGTATTTT.

The chain is built from TRBV4-2 and TRBJ1-4; D is unclear. Germline lookup yields CDR1 LGHNA and CDR2 YNFKEQ. The V and J ends lost 5 bases and 5 bases respectively, with 9 bases between them. The CDR3 runs to 13 residues. CDR3 in amino acids: CASSIARNEKLFF. The CDR3 DNA is TGTGCCAGCAGCATAGCCCGGAATGAAAAACTGTTTTTT.

V is TRBV11-1 and J is TRBJ2-7, with 7 bases that match TRBD2. Germline V lookup: CDR1 SGHAT, CDR2 FQDESV (reference sequence). J gave up 3 bases and V 5 bases, and 7 bases lay outside the gene matches. The CDR3 spans 14 residues. DNA for the CDR3: TGTGCCAGCAGCGCCCGGGGGGTGAGCTACGAGCAGTACTTC. It is translated as CASSARGVSYEQYF.

The chain's CDR3 is CASSRENYGYTF. CDR3 DNA: TGTGCCAGCAGTCGGGAGAACTATGGCTACACCTTC. The chain couples TRBV6-7 to TRBJ1-2; D remains ambiguous. TRBV6-7 is known as an ORF, though its function is uncertain. The CDR3 covers 12 residues. V lost 5 bases, J lost 2 bases, and 6 bases lay in between.

The chain uses TRBV10-3 and TRBJ2-3, with 7 nucleotides matching TRBD2. The CDR3 has 15 amino acids. V dropped 6 bases and J dropped 3; count of bases not matched to a gene: 9. Looked up from germline, CDR1 is ENHRY and CDR2 is SYGVKD. CDR3 sequence: CAIRGGSGTTDTQYF. The CDR3 nucleotides are TGTGCCATCAGGGGTGGGAGCGGGACGACAGATACGCAGTATTTT.

This clone showed up just once. The genes are TRBV9 and TRBJ2-5; D remains ambiguous. V lost 0 bases and J lost 7, with 10 bases in between. CDR3 length equals 13 residues. The V gene's germline CDR1 is SGDLS and CDR2 YYNGEE. The CDR3 region is CASSVGSPGTQYF. The CDR3 coding sequence is TGTGCCAGCAGCGTAGGTTCCCCCGGGACCCAGTACTTC.

The sample holds a few counts of this clone. This chain connects TRBV4-1 to TRBJ1-2, with a tentative D call TRBD1 (5 bases). Germline CDR1 and CDR2: MGHRA and YSYEKL. V lost 4 bases to trimming and J lost 2 bases, with 11 bases between them. The CDR3 is 14 residues long. The CDR3 is CASSLGLGNYGYTF. CDR3 DNA: TGCGCCAGCAGCCTGGGGCTGGGGAACTATGGCTACACCTTC.

This sequence joins TRBV5-5 and TRBJ2-1; maybe TRBD2 (5 bases). This CDR3 spans 17 amino acids. The V end was cut by 1 base, the J end by 0 bases, with 14 bases between. The germline gives CDR1 SGHKS, CDR2 YYEKEE (reference sequence). The CDR3 bases are TGTGCCAGCAGCTTGTGGGTGGAGGCGAGCTCCTACAATGAGCAGTTCTTC. It codes for CASSLWVEASSYNEQFF.

The chain employs TRBV5-1 and TRBJ2-7, with TRBD2 matching 7 bases. The J segment lost 0 bases and the V segment lost 2 bases, leaving 5 bases of the junction unmatched. Looked up from germline, CDR1 is SGHRS and CDR2 is YFSETQ. This CDR3 comprises 15 residues. The CDR3 nucleotides read TGCGCCAGCAGCTTTACTAGCGAGAGCTCCTACGAGCAGTACTTC. Amino acids: CASSFTSESSYEQYF.